This TCR beta chain is from a study of shared clonotypes between healthy human individuals. Study-level information: In total, the donors were two women and three men aged 18 to 49. A donor's plate count was three for CD4 naive and three for CD4 memory; CD8 naive had two and CD8 memory one.

V was clipped by 3 bases and J by 5 bases; unmatched bases: 7. CDR3 length: 15 amino acids. Germline CDR1 and CDR2: SGDLS and YYNGEE. Deep was the level at which the assay was run. Produced via immunoSEQ multiplex PCR; TCRdb's table is partial and in-frame only. The sample has about 690,000 clones, around 91% seen once; the top ten hold more than 30%. Sequenced input: memory CD8+ T cells from PBMCs. Described subset: CD45RO+ cells pooled with CCR7-negative TemRA cells. The source is a man younger than 35 in good health. Some clones in this sample may be carry-over from other donors' samples. The chain couples TRBV9 to TRBJ2-5; 10 bases are shared with TRBD1. CDR3 DNA sequence: TGTGCCAGCAGCGGTCCGGGACAGGGGCAGGAGACCCAGTACTTC. Translation: CASSGPGQGQETQYF.